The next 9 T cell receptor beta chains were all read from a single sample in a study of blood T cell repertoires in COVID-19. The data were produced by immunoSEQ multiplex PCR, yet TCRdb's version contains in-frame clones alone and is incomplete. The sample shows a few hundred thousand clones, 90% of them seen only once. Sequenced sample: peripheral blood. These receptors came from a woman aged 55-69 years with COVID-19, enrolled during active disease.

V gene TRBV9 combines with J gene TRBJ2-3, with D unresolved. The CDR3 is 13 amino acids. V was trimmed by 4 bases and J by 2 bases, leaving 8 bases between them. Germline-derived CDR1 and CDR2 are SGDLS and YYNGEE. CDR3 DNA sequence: TGTGCCAGCAGCCCGGCGGCCACAGATACGCAGTATTTT. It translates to CASSPAATDTQYF.

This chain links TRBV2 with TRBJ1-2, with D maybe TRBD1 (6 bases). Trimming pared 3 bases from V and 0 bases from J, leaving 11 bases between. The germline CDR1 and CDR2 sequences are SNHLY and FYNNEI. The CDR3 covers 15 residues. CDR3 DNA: TGTGCCAGCAGTGACGGGACAAGAGCTAACTATGGCTACACCTTC. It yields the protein CASSDGTRANYGYTF.

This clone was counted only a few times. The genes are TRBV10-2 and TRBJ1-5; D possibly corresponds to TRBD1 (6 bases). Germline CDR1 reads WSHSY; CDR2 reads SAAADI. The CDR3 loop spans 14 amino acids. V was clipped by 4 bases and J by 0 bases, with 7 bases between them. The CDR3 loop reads CASSAGVSNQPQHF. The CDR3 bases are TGCGCCAGCAGTGCAGGGGTTAGCAATCAGCCCCAGCATTTT.

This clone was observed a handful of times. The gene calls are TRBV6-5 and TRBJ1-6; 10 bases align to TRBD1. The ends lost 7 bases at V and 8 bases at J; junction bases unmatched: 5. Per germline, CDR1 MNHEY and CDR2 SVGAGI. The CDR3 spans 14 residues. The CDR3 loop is CASTVGTGDSPLHF. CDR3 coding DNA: TGTGCCAGCACGGTCGGGACAGGGGATTCACCCCTCCACTTT.

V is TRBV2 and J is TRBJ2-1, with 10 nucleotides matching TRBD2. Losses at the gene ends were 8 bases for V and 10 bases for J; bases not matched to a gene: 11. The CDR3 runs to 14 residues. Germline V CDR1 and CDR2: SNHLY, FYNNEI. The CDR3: CASVRTSGPREQFF. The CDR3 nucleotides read TGTGCCAGCGTAAGGACTAGCGGCCCACGCGAGCAGTTCTTC.

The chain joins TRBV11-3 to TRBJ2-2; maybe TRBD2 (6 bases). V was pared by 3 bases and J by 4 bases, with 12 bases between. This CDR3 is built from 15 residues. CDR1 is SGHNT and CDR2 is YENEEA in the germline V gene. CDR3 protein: CASSFPSAGTGELFF. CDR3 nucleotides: TGTGCCAGCAGCTTCCCTAGCGCCGGCACCGGGGAGCTGTTTTTT.

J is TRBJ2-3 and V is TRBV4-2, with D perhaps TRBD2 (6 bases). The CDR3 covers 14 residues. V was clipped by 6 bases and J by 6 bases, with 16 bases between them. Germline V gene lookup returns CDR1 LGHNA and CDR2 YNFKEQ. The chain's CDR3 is CASREGRQGDTQYF. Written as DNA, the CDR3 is TGTGCCAGCAGGGAGGGCAGACAAGGGGATACGCAGTATTTT.

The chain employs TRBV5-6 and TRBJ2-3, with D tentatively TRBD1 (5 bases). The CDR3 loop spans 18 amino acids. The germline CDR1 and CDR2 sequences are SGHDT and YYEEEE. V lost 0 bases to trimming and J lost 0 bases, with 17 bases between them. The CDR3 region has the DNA TGTGCCAGCAGCTTGGATTCCTGGGGCAGAACTAGCACAGATACGCAGTATTTT. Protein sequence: CASSLDSWGRTSTDTQYF.

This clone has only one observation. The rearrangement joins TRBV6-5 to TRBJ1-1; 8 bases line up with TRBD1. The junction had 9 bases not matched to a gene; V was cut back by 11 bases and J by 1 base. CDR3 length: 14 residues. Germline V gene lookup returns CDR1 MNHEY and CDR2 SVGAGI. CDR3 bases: TGTGCCGGATTCGACAGGGGTAAGAACACTGAAGCTTTCTTT. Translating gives CAGFDRGKNTEAFF.